This entry is about one T cell receptor (beta chain). What it recognizes is unknown. The PCR had 60 Vbeta and 13 Jbeta primers. Sequencing used immunoSEQ multiplex PCR; TCRdb keeps in-frame clones, though not all of them. The repertoire includes 200,000 to 250,000 clones, approximately 79% of them detected once, and 1.7% sits in the top ten. The record originates from a study of cytomegalovirus exposure and HLA in healthy donors. Study results and limitations: A later analysis linked a missense DCLRE1C variant to TCR beta V- and J-gene trimming. Roughly uniform depth of sequencing across donors was assumed in presence/absence analyses.

Germline-derived CDR1 and CDR2 are MNHNS and SASEGT. Trimming shortened V by 6 bases and J by 3 bases, and 9 bases separated the two germline ends. The length of the CDR3 is 13 residues. Material for sequencing was PBMCs. The sequence derives from a man aged 45-60 years in good health and CMV-seronegative. This chain uses TRBV6-1 with TRBJ1-5; TRBD1 might be the D (6 bases). As DNA, the CDR3 is TGTGCCAGCAGGGACAGCTTCAATCAGCCCCAGCATTTT. Translating it yields CASRDSFNQPQHF.